This T cell receptor beta chain was observed in a study of T cells in Graves' hyperthyroidism and ophthalmopathy. Study-wide findings and caveats: Ophthalmopathy got predicted by the model a median 6.5 months before its onset. Peripheral blood also featured most of the thyroid clonotypes expanded above 0.001. A model of 13 V-J features distinguished ophthalmopathy from stable hyperthyroidism.

Amplification of TCR beta CDR3 regions used RNA as the template. First-round RT-PCR with HTBI primers amplified the TCR CDR3 region. TCRdb redid the calling of the multiplex PCR reads with MiXCR, one entry per CDR3 protein. The sample lists around 340,000 distinct CDR3 sequences, over 20% seen once, with about 50% in the top ten. This CDR3 has 14 amino acids. V lost 1 base and J 4 bases, leaving 11 bases between the germline ends. CDR1 SQVTM and CDR2 ANQGSEA come from the germline V gene. This clonotype was counted ten times or more. Its antigen is undetermined. This clonotype originated in a woman aged 45 to 65 with Graves' hyperthyroidism. The J gene is TRBJ2-1, the V gene TRBV29-1; D remains unclear. Source material: blood. CDR3 in amino acids: CSVEGQGTYNEQFF. DNA for the CDR3: TGCAGCGTTGAAGGACAAGGAACATACAATGAGCAGTTCTTC.